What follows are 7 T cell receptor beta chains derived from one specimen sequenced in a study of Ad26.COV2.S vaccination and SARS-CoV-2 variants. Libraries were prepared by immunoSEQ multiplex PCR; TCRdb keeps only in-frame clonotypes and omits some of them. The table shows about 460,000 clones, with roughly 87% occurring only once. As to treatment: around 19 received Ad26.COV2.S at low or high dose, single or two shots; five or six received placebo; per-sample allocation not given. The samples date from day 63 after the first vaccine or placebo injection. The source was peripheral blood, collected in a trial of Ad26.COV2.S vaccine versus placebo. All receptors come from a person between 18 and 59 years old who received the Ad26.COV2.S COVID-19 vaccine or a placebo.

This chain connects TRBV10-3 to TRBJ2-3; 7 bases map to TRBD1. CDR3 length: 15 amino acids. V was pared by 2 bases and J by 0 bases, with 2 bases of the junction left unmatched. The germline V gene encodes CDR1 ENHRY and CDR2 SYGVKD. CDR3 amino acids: CAISEKGASTDTQYF. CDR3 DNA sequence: TGTGCCATCAGTGAGAAGGGGGCGAGCACAGATACGCAGTATTTT.

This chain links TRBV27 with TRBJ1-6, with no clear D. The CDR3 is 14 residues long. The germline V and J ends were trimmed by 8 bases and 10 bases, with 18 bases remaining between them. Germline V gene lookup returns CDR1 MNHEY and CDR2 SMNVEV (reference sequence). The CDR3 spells CASSNGRNKSPLHF. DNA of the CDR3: TGTGCCAGCTCAAACGGGCGGAACAAATCACCCCTCCACTTT.

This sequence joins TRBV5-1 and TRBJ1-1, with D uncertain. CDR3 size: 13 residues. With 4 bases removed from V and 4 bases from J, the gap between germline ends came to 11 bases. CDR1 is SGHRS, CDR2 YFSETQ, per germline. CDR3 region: CASSPLQSTEAFF. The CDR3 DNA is TGCGCCAGCAGCCCCCTACAGAGCACTGAAGCTTTCTTT.

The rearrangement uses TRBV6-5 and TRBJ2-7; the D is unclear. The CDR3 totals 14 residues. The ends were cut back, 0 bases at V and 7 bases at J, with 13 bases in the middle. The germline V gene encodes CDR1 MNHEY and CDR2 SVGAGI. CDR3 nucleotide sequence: TGTGCCAGCAGTTACTCGAAAATACTGGGGGAGCAGTACTTC. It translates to CASSYSKILGEQYF.

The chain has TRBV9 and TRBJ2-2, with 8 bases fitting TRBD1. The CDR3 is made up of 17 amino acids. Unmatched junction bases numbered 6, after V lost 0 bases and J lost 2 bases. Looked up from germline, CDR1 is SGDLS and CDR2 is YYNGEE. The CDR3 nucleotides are TGTGCCAGCAGCGTAGCTACGGGACAGGACAACACCGGGGAGCTGTTTTTT. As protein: CASSVATGQDNTGELFF.

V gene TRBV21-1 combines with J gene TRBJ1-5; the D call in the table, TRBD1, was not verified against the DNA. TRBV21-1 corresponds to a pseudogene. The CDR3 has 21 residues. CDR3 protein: CASSKNLPRHRGDFSNQPQHF. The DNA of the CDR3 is TGTGCCAGCAGCAAAAATTTACCCCGGCACAGGGGGGATTTTAGCAATCAGCCCCAGCATTTT.

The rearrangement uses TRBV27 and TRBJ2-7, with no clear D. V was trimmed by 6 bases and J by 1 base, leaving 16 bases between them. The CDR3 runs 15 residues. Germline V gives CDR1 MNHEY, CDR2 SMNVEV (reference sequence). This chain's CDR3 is CASSPIVQTSYEQYF. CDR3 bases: TGTGCCAGCAGCCCCATTGTGCAGACATCCTACGAGCAGTACTTC.